Below, 14 T cell receptor beta chains from the same sample are listed, as sequenced in a study of regulatory T cells in long-lasting Graves disease. Stated time point: newly diagnosed GD, antithyroid drugs for less than 3 months. Isolated PBMC RNA provided the starting material for the TCR library. Arm-PCR of CDR3 regions and iRepertoire HTBI primers were the basis on which TCR beta libraries were built. From the multiplex PCR reads, TCRdb called clonotypes with MiXCR, one entry per CDR3 protein. The sample consists of some 330,000 distinct CDR3 sequences, approximately 12% of them appearing once. The same data also contributed to another study, on T cells in Graves' hyperthyroidism and ophthalmopathy.

Source: peripheral blood mononuclear cells (PBMCs), taken at new diagnosis, from a patient treated with antithyroid drugs. The receptors were sampled from a woman younger than 30 with Graves disease.

V gene TRBV5-1 combines with J gene TRBJ2-1, with 12 bases aligning to TRBD2. The germline gives CDR1 SGHRS, CDR2 YFSETQ. V lost 0 bases to trimming and J lost 16 bases; unmatched junction nucleotides: 11. The CDR3 is 15 amino acids. CDR3 DNA: TGCGCCAGCAGCTTGGAACGGCTAGCGGGGGGGGACTCTTTCTTC. It specifies CASSLERLAGGDSFF.

This clonotype was observed at least ten times. The CDR3 DNA is TGTGCCAGCAGCTCTCGGCAGGCCCTATCCTTGAGCTCCTACAATGAGCAGTTCTTC. The encoded protein is CASSSRQALSLSSYNEQFF. The rearrangement links TRBV7-2 to TRBJ2-1, with D hard to call. V lost 4 bases and J lost 0, with 22 bases in between. This CDR3 is built from 19 residues. Germline-derived CDR1 and CDR2 are SGHTA and FQGNSA.

This clonotype was detected many times. The gene calls are TRBV5-1 and TRBJ2-1; 9 bases map to TRBD1. Germline CDR1 SGHRS, CDR2 YFSETQ. The CDR3 extends over 12 amino acids. The V gene end was trimmed by 10 bases and the J gene end by 7 bases; junction bases not matched to a gene: 6. The CDR3 DNA follows: TGCGCCGTTGGGACAGGGAAAAATGAGCAGTTCTTC. Its translation is CAVGTGKNEQFF.

The chain uses TRBV7-3 and TRBJ2-1, with D possibly being TRBD2 (7 bases). Trimming cost V 6 bases and J 7 bases, with 22 bases left between them. Germline CDR1 is SGHTA and CDR2 is FQGTGA. There are 16 residues in the CDR3. The DNA for the CDR3 is TGTGCCAGCAGTCTACCGGGGTCGGGGGGCTTTAATGAGCAGTTCTTC. It yields the protein CASSLPGSGGFNEQFF. Full variable domain (missing parts from reference TRBV7-3 and TRBJ2-1): GAGVSQTPSNKVTEKGKYVELRCDPISGHTALYWYRQSLGQGPEFLIYFQGTGAADDSGLPNDRFFAVRPEGSVSTLKIQRTERGDSAVYLCASSLPGSGGFNEQFFGPGTRLTVL.

This clonotype was counted many times. This sequence joins TRBV18 and TRBJ1-3; 8 nucleotides agree with TRBD1. Germline V gene lookup returns CDR1 KGHSH and CDR2 LQKENI. V lost 2 bases, J lost 0 bases, and 6 bases stayed unmatched. The CDR3 runs 17 residues. CDR3 sequence reads: CASSPNGQGSSGNTIYF. The CDR3 DNA reads as TGTGCCAGCTCACCAAACGGACAGGGAAGCTCTGGAAACACCATATATTTT.

The CDR3 DNA reads as TGCAGTGCTAGAGACACCTCCTATCAGCCCCAGCATTTT. This translates into CSARDTSYQPQHF. The V call is TRBV20-1, the J call TRBJ1-5; D is ambiguous. This CDR3 is built from 13 residues. Trimming removed 0 bases from V and 5 bases from J, with 8 bases in between. The germline V gene has CDR1 DFQATT and CDR2 SNEGSKA (reference sequence).

J is TRBJ2-6 and V is TRBV28; D is undetermined. Germline assignment: CDR1 MDHEN and CDR2 SYDVKM. This CDR3 comprises 15 residues. Trimming removed 6 bases from V and 0 bases from J, with 9 bases in between. CDR3 DNA sequence: TGTGCCAGCAGCCTACTGTACTCTGGGGCCAACGTCCTGACTTTC. Translated: CASSLLYSGANVLTF.

In its sample, this clonotype was seen a few times. The chain couples TRBV2 to TRBJ1-5; 11 nucleotides align to TRBD1. The CDR3 loop spans 15 amino acids. Trimming removed 4 bases from V and 7 bases from J; junction bases left unmatched: 6. Germline lookup yields CDR1 SNHLY and CDR2 FYNNEI. The CDR3 spells CASSGTGGFRQPQHF. The CDR3 DNA is TGTGCCAGCAGTGGGACAGGGGGCTTTAGGCAGCCCCAGCATTTT.

The genes are TRBV11-2 and TRBJ2-4; perhaps D is TRBD1 or TRBD2 (6 bases each). The CDR3 has 17 amino acids. Germline V gene data show CDR1 as SGHAT and CDR2 as FQNNGV. Trimming stripped 4 bases from V and 4 bases from J, with 20 bases between. The CDR3 bases are TGTGCCAGCAGCTCCTTTGGGGGGCAGAGGGAGAAAAACATTCAGTACTTC. The encoded protein is CASSSFGGQREKNIQYF.

This clonotype was observed many times. The chain couples TRBV7-9 to TRBJ1-5; a possible D gene is TRBD1 (5 bases). This CDR3 is 14 amino acids long. Trimming took off 7 bases at V and 2 bases at J, with 12 bases between the two ends. Germline CDR1 and CDR2: SEHNR and FQNEAQ (reference sequence). This CDR3 reads CASTEGGGNQPQHF. In nucleotides, the CDR3 is TGTGCCAGCACCGAGGGAGGGGGCAATCAGCCCCAGCATTTT.

To note about this clonotype: It may be a read error: a sequence one base away is much more abundant. This chain joins TRBV5-6 and TRBJ2-7; D call uncertain. The length of the CDR3 is 15 residues. Germline V gene sequence: CDR1 SGHDT, CDR2 YYEEEE. The CDR3 is CASSLFLVRTYEQCF. The CDR3 DNA reads TGTGCCAGCAGCTTGTTTCTGGTCAGAACCTACGAGCAGTGCTTC.

This clonotype came up many times. The chain is built from TRBV9 and TRBJ2-1, with 11 bases identical to TRBD2. In germline, CDR1 is SGDLS, CDR2 YYNGEE. With V trimmed by 4 bases and J by 8 bases, 8 bases remained unmatched. The CDR3 totals 15 residues. CDR3 sequence reads: CASSLSGRAVDEQFF. The CDR3 bases are TGTGCCAGCAGCCTTAGCGGGAGGGCCGTCGATGAGCAGTTCTTC.

This clonotype was detected ten times or more. The genes are TRBV3-1 and TRBJ1-1, with D possibly being TRBD1 (6 bases). The germline V and J ends were trimmed by 2 bases and 6 bases, with 13 bases remaining between them. Germline values: CDR1 LGHDT, CDR2 YNNKEL (reference sequence). CDR3 length: 14 residues. The DNA of the CDR3 is TGTGCCAGCAGCCAACAAGGGGGTCTCGCTGAAGCTTTCTTT. Its protein product is CASSQQGGLAEAFF.

This clonotype has just a few counts. The V call is TRBV28, the J call TRBJ2-1; unclear D gene. The V end was cut by 3 bases, the J end by 10 bases, with 10 bases between. The CDR3 loop spans 12 amino acids. Germline CDR1 reads MDHEN; CDR2 reads SYDVKM. Written as DNA, the CDR3 is TGTGCCAGCAGTTTCTCTCGGCGGGAGCAGTTCTTC. Its translation: CASSFSRREQFF.